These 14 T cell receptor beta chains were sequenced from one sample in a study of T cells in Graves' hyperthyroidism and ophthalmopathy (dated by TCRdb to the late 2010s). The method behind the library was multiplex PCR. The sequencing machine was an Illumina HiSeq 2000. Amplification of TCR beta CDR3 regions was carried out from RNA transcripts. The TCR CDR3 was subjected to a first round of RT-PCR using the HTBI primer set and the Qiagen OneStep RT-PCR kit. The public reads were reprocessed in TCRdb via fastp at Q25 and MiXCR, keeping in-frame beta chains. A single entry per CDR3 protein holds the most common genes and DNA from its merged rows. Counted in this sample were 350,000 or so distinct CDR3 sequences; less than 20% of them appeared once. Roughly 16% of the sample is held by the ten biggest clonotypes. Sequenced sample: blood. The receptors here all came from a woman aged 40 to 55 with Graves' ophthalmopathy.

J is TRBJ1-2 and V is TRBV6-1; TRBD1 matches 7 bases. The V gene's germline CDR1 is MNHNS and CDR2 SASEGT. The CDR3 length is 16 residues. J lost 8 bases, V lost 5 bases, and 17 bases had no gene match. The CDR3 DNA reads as TGTGCCAGCAGTCCCACCGTAGGGACAGCCTTATCGGGCTACACCTTC. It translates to CASSPTVGTALSGYTF.

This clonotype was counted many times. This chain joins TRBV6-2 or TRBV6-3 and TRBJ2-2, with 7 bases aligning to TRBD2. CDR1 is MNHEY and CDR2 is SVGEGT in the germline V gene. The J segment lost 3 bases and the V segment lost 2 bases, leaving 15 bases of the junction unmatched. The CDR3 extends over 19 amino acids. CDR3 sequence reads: CASSYTYPGTGGDTGELFF. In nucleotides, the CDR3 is TGTGCCAGCAGTTACACCTACCCCGGGACTGGGGGGGACACCGGGGAGCTGTTTTTT.

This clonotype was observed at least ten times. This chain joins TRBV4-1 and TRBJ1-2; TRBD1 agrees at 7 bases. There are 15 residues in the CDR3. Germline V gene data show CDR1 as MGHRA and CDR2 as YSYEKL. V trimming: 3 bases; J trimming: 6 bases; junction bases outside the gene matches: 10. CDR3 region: CASSHPGQRLDGYTF. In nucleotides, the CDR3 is TGCGCCAGCAGCCATCCGGGACAGAGACTGGATGGCTACACCTTC.

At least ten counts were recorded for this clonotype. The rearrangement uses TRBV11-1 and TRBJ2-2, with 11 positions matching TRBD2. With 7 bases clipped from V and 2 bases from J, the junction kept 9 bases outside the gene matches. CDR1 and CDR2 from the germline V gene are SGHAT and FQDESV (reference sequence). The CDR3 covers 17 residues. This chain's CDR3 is CASITKTSGVNTGELFF. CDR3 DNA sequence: TGTGCCAGCATCACGAAGACTAGCGGGGTTAACACCGGGGAGCTGTTTTTT. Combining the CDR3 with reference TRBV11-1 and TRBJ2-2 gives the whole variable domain EAEVAQSPRYKITEKSQAVAFWCDPISGHATLYWYRQILGQGPELLVQFQDESVVDDSQLPKDRFSAERLKGVDSTLKIQPAELGDSAMYLCASITKTSGVNTGELFFGEGSRLTVL.

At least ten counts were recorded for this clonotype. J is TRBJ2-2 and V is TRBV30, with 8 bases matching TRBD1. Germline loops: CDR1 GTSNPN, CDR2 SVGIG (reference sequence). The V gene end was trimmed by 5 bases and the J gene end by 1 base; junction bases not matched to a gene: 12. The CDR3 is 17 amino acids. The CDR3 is CAWGDRWTGMNTGELFF. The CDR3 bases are TGTGCCTGGGGGGACCGGTGGACAGGGATGAACACCGGGGAGCTGTTTTTT.

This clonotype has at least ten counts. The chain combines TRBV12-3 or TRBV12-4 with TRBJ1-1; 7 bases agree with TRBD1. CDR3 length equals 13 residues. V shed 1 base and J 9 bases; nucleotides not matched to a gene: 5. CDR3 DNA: TGTGCCAGCAGTTTAGGGGGACAGAACCAAGCTTTCTTT. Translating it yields CASSLGGQNQAFF.

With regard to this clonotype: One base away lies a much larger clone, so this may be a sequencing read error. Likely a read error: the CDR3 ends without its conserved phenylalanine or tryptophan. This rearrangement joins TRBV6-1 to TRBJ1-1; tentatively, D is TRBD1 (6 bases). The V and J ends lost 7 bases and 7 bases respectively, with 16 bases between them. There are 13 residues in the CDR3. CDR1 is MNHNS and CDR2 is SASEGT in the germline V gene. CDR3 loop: CASTGQRAVEAFL. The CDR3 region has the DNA TGTGCCAGCACTGGACAGAGGGCGGTTGAAGCTTTCCTT.

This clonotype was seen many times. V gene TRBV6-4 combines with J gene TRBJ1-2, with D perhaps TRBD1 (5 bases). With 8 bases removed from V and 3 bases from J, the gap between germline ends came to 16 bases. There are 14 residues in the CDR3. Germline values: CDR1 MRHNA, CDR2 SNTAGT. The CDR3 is CASRRVGADYGYTF. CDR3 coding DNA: TGTGCCAGCCGGAGGGTCGGGGCCGACTATGGCTACACCTTC.

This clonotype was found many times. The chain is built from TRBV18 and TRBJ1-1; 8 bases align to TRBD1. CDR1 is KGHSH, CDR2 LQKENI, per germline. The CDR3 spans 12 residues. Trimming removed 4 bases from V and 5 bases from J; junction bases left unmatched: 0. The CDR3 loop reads CASSRTGTEAFF. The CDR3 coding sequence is TGTGCCAGCTCACGGACAGGGACTGAAGCTTTCTTT.

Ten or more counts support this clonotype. The CDR3 is CASILSAGRSNQPQHF. CDR3 in DNA: TGTGCCAGCATACTCTCGGCAGGGCGTAGCAATCAGCCCCAGCATTTT. The chain links TRBV6-5 to TRBJ1-5; D might be TRBD1 (5 bases). V gave up 7 bases and J gave up 0 bases, with 16 bases separating them. CDR1 and CDR2 from the germline V gene are MNHEY and SVGAGI. The CDR3 extends over 16 amino acids.

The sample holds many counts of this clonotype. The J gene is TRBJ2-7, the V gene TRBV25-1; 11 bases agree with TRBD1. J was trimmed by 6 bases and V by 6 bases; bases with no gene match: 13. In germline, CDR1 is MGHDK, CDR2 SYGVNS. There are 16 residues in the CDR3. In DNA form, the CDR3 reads TGTGCCAGCAGCCAAGGGACGGGACAGGGGGTTGTCGAGCAGTACTTC. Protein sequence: CASSQGTGQGVVEQYF.

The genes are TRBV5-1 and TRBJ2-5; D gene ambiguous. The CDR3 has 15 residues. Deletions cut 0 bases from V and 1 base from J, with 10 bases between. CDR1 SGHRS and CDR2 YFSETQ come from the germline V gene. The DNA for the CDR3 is TGCGCCAGCAGCTTGGTTGGTCGGGTCCAAGAGACCCAGTACTTC. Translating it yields CASSLVGRVQETQYF. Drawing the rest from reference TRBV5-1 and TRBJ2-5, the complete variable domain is KAGVTQTPRYLIKTRGQQVTLSCSPISGHRSVSWYQQTPGQGLQFLFEYFSETQRNKGNFPGRFSGRQFSNSRSEMNVSTLELGDSALYLCASSLVGRVQETQYFGPGTRLLVL.

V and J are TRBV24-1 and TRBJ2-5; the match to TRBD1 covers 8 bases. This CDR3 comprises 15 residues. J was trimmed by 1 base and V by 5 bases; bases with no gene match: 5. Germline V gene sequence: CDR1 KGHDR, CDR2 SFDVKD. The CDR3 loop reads CATSAAGQGQETQYF. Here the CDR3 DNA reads TGTGCCACCAGTGCCGCCGGACAGGGCCAAGAGACCCAGTACTTC.

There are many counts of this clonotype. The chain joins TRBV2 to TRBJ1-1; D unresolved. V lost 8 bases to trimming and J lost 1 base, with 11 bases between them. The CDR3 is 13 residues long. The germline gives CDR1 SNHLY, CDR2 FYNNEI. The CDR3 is CASQPEQNTEAFF. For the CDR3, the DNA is TGTGCCAGCCAACCCGAACAGAACACTGAAGCTTTCTTT.